Reported below is one TCR beta chain. Measured with immunoSEQ multiplex PCR; TCRdb has only the in-frame clones, and not every one. The top ten clones hold approximately 15% of a sample with around 160,000 clones, around 75% of them seen once. V lost 4 bases and J lost 6; bases outside the gene matches: 11. The CDR3 covers 15 residues. From germline, CDR1 is LNHDA and CDR2 SQIVND (reference sequence). The sample comes from a study of blood T cell repertoires in COVID-19. The V and J genes are TRBV19 and TRBJ1-2, with TRBD1 matching over 7 bases. The sequenced sample consisted of peripheral blood. This clonotype originated in a woman of 80 years or more with acute or convalescent COVID-19. This chain's CDR3 is CASSNLRAGGHGYTF. CDR3 coding DNA: TGTGCCAGTAGTAACCTTAGGGCAGGGGGACATGGCTACACCTTC.